A single sample gave rise to the 14 T cell receptor beta chains below, sequenced in a study of blood T cell repertoires in COVID-19. The repertoire was sequenced with immunoSEQ multiplex PCR; TCRdb's copy has only in-frame clones and lacks some. The sample lists approximately 350,000 clones, around 90% occurring once. The source material was peripheral blood. These receptors all stem from a man aged 35 to 55 with acute or convalescent COVID-19.

The gene calls are TRBV12-3 or TRBV12-4 and TRBJ1-3; D gene uncertain. The CDR3 has 13 residues. Trimming removed 3 bases at V and 4 bases at J, with 7 bases between. The CDR3 DNA reads TGTGCCAGCAGTTTCTACCTAGGAAACACCATATATTTT. This codes for CASSFYLGNTIYF.

This clone was counted once. The rearrangement uses TRBV19 and TRBJ1-4, with TRBD1 identical over 8 bases. The germline V gene has CDR1 LNHDA and CDR2 SQIVND (reference sequence). Losses at the gene ends were 6 bases for V and 7 bases for J; bases not matched to a gene: 7. The CDR3 length is 14 residues. The CDR3 sequence: CASREQGVLEKLFF. CDR3 nucleotide sequence: TGTGCCAGTAGGGAACAGGGGGTGCTTGAAAAACTGTTTTTT.

This chain connects TRBV2 to TRBJ2-6, with a possible D match to TRBD1 (6 bases). CDR1 and CDR2 (germline): SNHLY, FYNNEI. The CDR3 runs to 15 residues. Trimming took off 8 bases at V and 4 bases at J, with 15 bases between the two ends. CDR3 loop: CASGDRRSGANVLTF. Written as DNA, the CDR3 is TGTGCCAGCGGCGACAGGCGCTCGGGGGCCAACGTCCTGACTTTC.

A few counts support this clone. V usage is TRBV7-9 and J usage is TRBJ1-1; D is possibly TRBD1 (6 bases). This CDR3 spans 16 amino acids. CDR1 SEHNR and CDR2 FQNEAQ come from the germline V gene (reference sequence). V gave up 1 base and J gave up 2 bases, with 14 bases separating them. CDR3 DNA sequence: TGTGCCAGCAGCTTAGTGGGGGGGCGAAAAAACACTGAAGCTTTCTTT. It yields the protein CASSLVGGRKNTEAFF.

The rearrangement links TRBV28 to TRBJ2-4; tentative D call: TRBD1 (6 bases). In germline, CDR1 is MDHEN, CDR2 SYDVKM. The CDR3 is made up of 15 amino acids. V dropped 7 bases and J dropped 0 bases, with 13 bases sitting between them. The CDR3 spells CASTYRTAAKNIQYF. CDR3 bases: TGTGCCAGCACCTACAGGACAGCAGCCAAAAACATTCAGTACTTC.

The chain employs TRBV27 and TRBJ1-2; tentatively, D is TRBD1 (5 bases). The CDR3 sequence is 13 residues long. Germline loops: CDR1 MNHEY, CDR2 SMNVEV (reference sequence). Trimming shortened V by 5 bases and J by 4 bases, and 11 bases separated the two germline ends. The CDR3 DNA reads as TGTGCCAGCAGTGTCGGGGGGGGCTATGGCTACACCTTC. Protein: CASSVGGGYGYTF.

V usage is TRBV19 and J usage is TRBJ1-4; the D is unclear. Trimming stripped 6 bases from V and 7 bases from J, with 12 bases between. Germline V gene sequence: CDR1 LNHDA, CDR2 SQIVND (reference sequence). This CDR3 has 13 residues. CDR3 in DNA: TGTGCCAGTAGACCTACCGGGATTGAAAAACTGTTTTTT. As protein: CASRPTGIEKLFF.

This clone was counted once. The chain links TRBV7-9 to TRBJ2-5; 7 bases align to TRBD1. The CDR3 extends over 17 amino acids. Looked up from germline, CDR1 is SEHNR and CDR2 is FQNEAQ (reference sequence). Losses at the gene ends were 0 bases for V and 1 base for J; bases not matched to a gene: 8. The CDR3 spells CASSLAHGQAAQETQYF. CDR3 coding DNA: TGTGCCAGCAGCTTAGCGCATGGACAGGCGGCCCAAGAGACCCAGTACTTC.

The gene calls are TRBV28 and TRBJ1-2; D may be TRBD1 (5 bases). The CDR3 length is 14 residues. CDR1 MDHEN and CDR2 SYDVKM come from the germline V gene. V dropped 4 bases and J dropped 2 bases, with 11 bases sitting between them. CDR3 amino acids: CASSSQEPNYGYTF. Written as DNA, the CDR3 is TGTGCCAGCAGTTCACAGGAACCAAACTATGGCTACACCTTC.

The V call is TRBV10-1, the J call TRBJ2-7; TRBD2 aligns across 8 bases. The V segment lost 3 bases and the J segment 3 bases; nucleotides outside the gene matches: 4. Per the germline V gene, CDR1 is WNHNN and CDR2 is SYGVQD (reference sequence). This CDR3 region has 14 residues. The CDR3 bases are TGCGCCAGCAGTGACGGGACTAGATTCTACGAGCAGTACTTC. Residues: CASSDGTRFYEQYF.

V and J are TRBV4-1 and TRBJ1-6; D might be TRBD1 (5 bases). Trimming took off 8 bases at V and 0 bases at J, with 17 bases between the two ends. CDR1 MGHRA and CDR2 YSYEKL come from the germline V gene. The CDR3 totals 17 residues. The CDR3: CASRLGDFSSYNSPLHF. The CDR3 DNA sequence: TGCGCCAGCCGGTTGGGGGACTTTAGCTCCTATAATTCACCCCTCCACTTT.

The chain is built from TRBV9 and TRBJ2-5; maybe TRBD1 (6 bases). The CDR3 runs 17 residues. CDR1 SGDLS and CDR2 YYNGEE come from the germline V gene. Trimming cost V 4 bases and J 1 base, with 20 bases left between them. CDR3 nucleotide sequence: TGTGCCAGCAGCCCCACCGGTCGGCGGACAGCCCAAGAGACCCAGTACTTC. Its translation is CASSPTGRRTAQETQYF. Combining the CDR3 with reference TRBV9 and TRBJ2-5 gives the whole variable domain DSGVTQTPKHLITATGQRVTLRCSPRSGDLSVYWYQQSLDQGLQFLIQYYNGEERAKGNILERFSAQQFPDLHSELNLSSLELGDSALYFCASSPTGRRTAQETQYFGPGTRLLVL.

The chain is built from TRBV27 and TRBJ2-1; 8 positions match TRBD2. Trimming took 5 bases from V and 7 from J; bases not matched to a gene: 7. The CDR3 extends over 14 amino acids. The germline V gene encodes CDR1 MNHEY and CDR2 SMNVEV (reference sequence). The chain's CDR3 is CASSLRGGLNEQFF. As DNA, the CDR3 is TGTGCCAGCAGTCTCCGCGGGGGGCTTAATGAGCAGTTCTTC.

CDR3 loop: CASSFYRGAAGELFF. The DNA for the CDR3 is TGTGCCAGCAGTTTCTACAGGGGGGCGGCCGGGGAGCTGTTTTTT. The V call is TRBV6-2 or TRBV6-3, the J call TRBJ2-2; 8 nucleotides match TRBD1. The length of the CDR3 is 15 residues. The trim removed 4 bases at V and 6 bases at J, leaving 7 bases unmatched. Germline CDR1 reads MNHEY; CDR2 reads SVGEGT.